The 2 T cell receptor beta chains given below trace back to one sample, sequenced in a study of brain metastases from non-small cell lung cancer. TCRdb's table, derived via immunoSEQ multiplex PCR, lists solely in-frame clones and lacks some. The data contain around 1,400 clones, over 75% of them seen just once; the ten biggest clones take up around 15%. The sample comprised tissue from a brain metastasis. Receptors originate from a donor at least 40 years old with non-small cell lung cancer.

As for this clone: The junction shows a germline mismatch at one end, possibly a read error. The chain links TRBV20-1 to TRBJ1-2, with TRBD1 identical over 7 bases. Germline CDR1 reads DFQATT; CDR2 reads SNEGSKA (reference sequence). The CDR3 totals 15 residues. The CDR3 spells CNASAAGRTGNGYTF. CDR3 nucleotides: TGCAATGCTAGTGCTGCAGGACGGACAGGAAACGGCTACACCTTC.

By share of the sample, this clone is large. This sample also contains other DNA sequences that code for the same CDR3. The chain recombines TRBV7-3 with TRBJ2-3, with 9 positions matching TRBD2. Trimming removed 2 bases from V and 6 bases from J; junction bases left unmatched: 6. The germline gives CDR1 SGHTA, CDR2 FQGTGA. CDR3 length: 15 amino acids. The CDR3 spells CASSLVSSGADTQYF. CDR3 sequence (DNA): TGTGCCAGCAGCTTAGTGTCTAGCGGGGCCGATACGCAGTATTTT.